One sample yielded the 27 T cell receptor beta chains listed below, sequenced in a study of Tregs in tolerant kidney transplant recipients. Generated by immunoSEQ multiplex PCR, the TCRdb table keeps only in-frame clones and is missing some. The specimen's table records 30,000 or so clones. The specimen was CD8+ T cells from blood, collected before the transplant. Source of these receptors: a human donor who received a combined kidney and bone marrow transplant.

Frequency places this clone as large. Read data end 3 residues before the CDR3 end; the end is taken from the germline J gene. V and J are TRBV29-1 and TRBJ1-4, with 7 bases identical to TRBD1. Losses at the gene ends were 0 bases for V and 5 bases for J; bases not matched to a gene: 0. The CDR3 is 13 amino acids. The germline CDR1 and CDR2 sequences are SQVTM and ANQGSEA. CDR3 residues: CSVEETGNEKLFF. The CDR3 bases that were read are TGCAGCGTTGAAGAGACAGGGAATGAAAAA.

CDR3 DNA (partial): TGTGCCAGCAGCTTGCAGGGGGCGTACGAG. This sequence encodes CASSLQGAYE. The CDR3, in full, reads CASSLQGAYEQYF. The chain uses TRBV7-2 and TRBJ2-7, with 8 bases fitting TRBD1. The read halts 3 residues ahead of the CDR3 end, with the missing end drawn from the germline J gene. V lost 3 bases to trimming and J lost 4 bases; unmatched junction nucleotides: 2. This CDR3 spans 13 amino acids. Looked up from germline, CDR1 is SGHTA and CDR2 is FQGNSA.

Concerning this clone: The CDR3 end lies 3 residues beyond the end of the read and is filled in from the germline J gene. The chain has TRBV6-2 or TRBV6-3 and TRBJ2-3; D is uncertain. CDR1 and CDR2 from the germline V gene are MNHEY and SVGEGT. The CDR3 runs to 13 residues. V was shortened by 10 bases and J by 2 bases, with 13 bases between the two germline ends. The CDR3 DNA, read in part, is TGTGCCACCCAGGCGCCCTACACAGATACG. Its translation is CATQAPYTDT. The CDR3 as a whole reads CATQAPYTDTQYF.

As concerns this clone: Read data end 3 residues before the CDR3 end; the end is taken from the germline J gene. This chain joins TRBV20-1 and TRBJ2-3; TRBD1 might be the D (5 bases). The germline V gene encodes CDR1 DFQATT and CDR2 SNEGSKA (reference sequence). This CDR3 spans 13 amino acids. V was pared by 3 bases and J by 2 bases, with 9 bases between. CDR3 residues: CSASAGITDTQYF. The CDR3 DNA, read in part, is TGCAGTGCTAGTGCAGGGATCACAGATACG.

A remark on this clone: The CDR3 goes on 3 residues after the read ends, and that part is filled in from the germline J gene. This chain links TRBV5-1 with TRBJ1-1; D is unclear. The CDR3 has 13 residues. Trimming removed 2 bases at V and 1 base at J, with 6 bases between. Germline values: CDR1 SGHRS, CDR2 YFSETQ. CDR3 bases read: TGCGCCAGCAGCTTAGCGAAGAACACTGAA. This gives the protein CASSLAKNTE. The whole CDR3 protein is CASSLAKNTEAFF. Together with reference TRBV5-1 and TRBJ1-1, the CDR3 gives the full variable domain: KAGVTQTPRYLIKTRGQQVTLSCSPISGHRSVSWYQQTPGQGLQFLFEYFSETQRNKGNFPGRFSGRQFSNSRSEMNVSTLELGDSALYLCASSLAKNTEAFFGQGTRLTVV.

To note about this clone: Sequencing ends 3 residues short of the CDR3 end; the germline J gene provides the rest. The rearrangement links TRBV6-1 to TRBJ2-5; no firm D call. V was trimmed by 1 base and J by 4 bases, leaving 10 bases between them. The germline V gene encodes CDR1 MNHNS and CDR2 SASEGT. The CDR3 has 14 amino acids. The sequenced part of the CDR3 DNA is TGTGCCAGCAGTGAAGTTGACGAGCGAGAGACC. This sequence encodes CASSEVDERET. The full CDR3 is CASSEVDERETQYF.

With respect to this clone: Coverage ceases 3 residues before the CDR3 finishes, and the germline J gene fills in the end. The chain combines TRBV5-4 with TRBJ2-5; weak D call: TRBD2 (8 bases). Germline lookup yields CDR1 SGHNT and CDR2 YYREEE (reference sequence). This CDR3 has 15 residues. V shed 4 bases and J shed 3 bases, with 16 bases lying between them. The CDR3 sequence is CASSTREGAEETQYF. The CDR3 bases that were read are TGTGCCAGCAGCACCCGGGAGGGGGCAGAAGAGACC.

Worth noting for this clone: The CDR3 is cut off 3 residues early in the read; its end comes from the germline J gene. This chain connects TRBV7-8 to TRBJ2-7; 7 positions match TRBD2. This CDR3 is 12 amino acids long. The V gene end was trimmed by 6 bases and the J gene end by 3 bases; junction bases not matched to a gene: 2. Germline V gives CDR1 SGHVS, CDR2 FQNEAQ. The CDR3 sequence is CASRRGDYEQYF. Incomplete CDR3 DNA: TGTGCCAGCAGACGGGGGGACTACGAG.

Of note for this clone: The observed sequence ends 3 residues before the CDR3 terminus, with the missing tail filled in from the germline J gene. The V call is TRBV19, the J call TRBJ2-3, with a weak D call TRBD1 (6 bases). Per the germline V gene, CDR1 is LNHDA and CDR2 is SQIVND (reference sequence). This CDR3 is built from 14 residues. V gave up 6 bases and J gave up 5 bases, with 15 bases separating them. CDR3 in amino acids: CASSPTGLLDTQYF. The CDR3 DNA, read in part, is TGTGCCAGTAGCCCGACAGGTTTACTAGATACG.

In regard to this clone: The read halts 3 residues ahead of the CDR3 end, with the missing end drawn from the germline J gene. This chain links TRBV23-1 with TRBJ1-5; D is possibly TRBD1 (6 bases). TRBV23-1 is reported as an ORF; its role is uncertain. Trimming stripped 6 bases from V and 0 bases from J, with 21 bases between. The CDR3 is 18 amino acids. Incomplete CDR3 DNA: TGCGCCAGCAGACGGACAGCAGAAACCAAAAATAGCAATCAGCCC. Translated, it gives CASRRTAETKNSNQP. The complete CDR3 sequence is CASRRTAETKNSNQPQHF.

Turning to this clone: The CDR3 goes on 3 residues after the read ends, and that part is filled in from the germline J gene. The rearrangement links TRBV7-6 to TRBJ2-5, with a weak D call TRBD2 (6 bases). Germline CDR1 and CDR2: SGHVS and FNYEAQ. Trimming removed 4 bases at V and 2 bases at J, with 8 bases between. The CDR3 sequence is 13 residues long. The CDR3 loop reads CASSSLAQETQYF. CDR3 DNA, as far as it was read: TGTGCCAGCAGCTCGCTAGCGCAAGAGACC.

Turning to this clone: The CDR3 extends 3 residues past the end of the read, so its final part is completed from the germline J gene. This chain uses TRBV29-1 with TRBJ1-1; TRBD1 is a possible D gene (5 bases). CDR1 is SQVTM and CDR2 is ANQGSEA in the germline V gene. The CDR3 totals 14 residues. CDR3 sequence reads: CSVEGPEGLMKAFF. The covered CDR3 bases are TGCAGCGTTGAAGGGCCCGAGGGGTTAATGAAA. The variable domain in full, completed from reference TRBV29-1 and TRBJ1-1, reads SAVISQKPSRDICQRGTSLTIQCQVDSQVTMMFWYRQQPGQSLTLIATANQGSEATYESGFVIDKFPISRPNLTFSTLTVSNMSPEDSSIYLCSVEGPEGLMKAFFGQGTRLTVV.

Regarding this clone: The read halts 3 residues ahead of the CDR3 end, with the missing end drawn from the germline J gene. V gene TRBV14 combines with J gene TRBJ2-7; 7 bases map to TRBD1. The junction had 7 bases not matched to a gene; V was cut back by 6 bases and J by 2 bases. This CDR3 contains 14 residues. In germline, CDR1 is SGHDN, CDR2 FVKESK. The CDR3 DNA, read in part, is TGTGCCAGCAGTGGTGGGGACAGACCCTACGAG. It yields the protein CASSGGDRPYE. The full CDR3 protein reads CASSGGDRPYEQYF.

On this clone: Read data end 3 residues before the CDR3 end; the end is taken from the germline J gene. J is TRBJ1-3 and V is TRBV2; TRBD1 is a possible D gene (5 bases). CDR1 and CDR2 (germline): SNHLY, FYNNEI. The CDR3 is made up of 14 amino acids. V was cut by 6 bases and J by 0 bases, with 9 bases left in between. CDR3 loop: CASSQGVSGNTIYF. The DNA read from the CDR3 is TGTGCCAGCAGCCAAGGGGTCTCTGGAAACACC.

The sequenced part of the CDR3 DNA is TGTGCCAGCAGCTGGGGAGGGACAGCCGATTCACCC. Residues: CASSWGGTADSP. The entire CDR3 is CASSWGGTADSPLHF. The V and J genes are TRBV7-8 and TRBJ1-6; 7 positions match TRBD1. The read is 3 residues too short to cover the CDR3 end, so that end is filled in from the germline J gene. The CDR3 extends over 15 amino acids. The J segment lost 8 bases and the V segment lost 4 bases, leaving 8 bases of the junction unmatched. Germline V lookup: CDR1 SGHVS, CDR2 FQNEAQ. Drawing the rest from reference TRBV7-8 and TRBJ1-6, the complete variable domain is GAGVSQSPRYKVAKRGQDVALRCDPISGHVSLFWYQQALGQGPEFLTYFQNEAQLDKSGLPSDRFFAERPEGSVSTLKIQRTQQEDSAVYLCASSWGGTADSPLHFGNGTRLTVT.

About this clone itself: The CDR3 extends 3 residues past the end of the read, so its final part is completed from the germline J gene. This chain connects TRBV5-1 to TRBJ1-4; the match to TRBD1 covers 8 bases. V shed 4 bases and J 7 bases; nucleotides not matched to a gene: 3. Per germline, CDR1 SGHRS and CDR2 YFSETQ. The CDR3 runs 13 residues. CDR3 sequence: CASSKQGGEKLFF. The sequenced part of the CDR3 DNA is TGCGCCAGCAGCAAACAGGGGGGTGAAAAA. The whole variable domain, filled in from reference TRBV5-1 and TRBJ1-4, reads KAGVTQTPRYLIKTRGQQVTLSCSPISGHRSVSWYQQTPGQGLQFLFEYFSETQRNKGNFPGRFSGRQFSNSRSEMNVSTLELGDSALYLCASSKQGGEKLFFGSGTQLSVL.

To note about this clone: The read gets to within 3 residues of the CDR3 end, and the germline J gene fills in the rest. The V call is TRBV7-8, the J call TRBJ1-1, with 9 bases aligning to TRBD1. There are 15 residues in the CDR3. V shed 4 bases, J shed 3 bases, and the junction held 6 bases outside the gene matches. The germline gives CDR1 SGHVS, CDR2 FQNEAQ. CDR3 region: CASSYPTGGDTEAFF. The sequenced part of the CDR3 DNA is TGTGCCAGCAGCTACCCGACAGGGGGGGACACTGAA.

As for this clone: The read comes to an end 3 residues before the CDR3 does, leaving the germline J gene to fill in the end. The V call is TRBV7-9, the J call TRBJ2-5, with D hard to call. The CDR3 has 15 residues. The ends were cut back, 3 bases at V and 4 bases at J, with 15 bases in the middle. Germline V lookup: CDR1 SEHNR, CDR2 FQNEAQ (reference sequence). The DNA read from the CDR3 is TGTGCCAGCAGCTTCGCCCCCAGAGATCTAGAGACC. This encodes CASSFAPRDLET. The full CDR3 is CASSFAPRDLETQYF. The complete variable domain, with remaining parts taken from reference TRBV7-9 and TRBJ2-5, reads DTGVSQNPRHKITKRGQNVTFRCDPISEHNRLYWYRQTLGQGPEFLTYFQNEAQLEKSRLLSDRFSAERPKGSFSTLEIQRTEQGDSAMYLCASSFAPRDLETQYFGPGTRLLVL.

Turning to this clone: The read ends 3 residues before the CDR3 terminus; that terminus is restored from the germline J gene. The chain recombines TRBV2 with TRBJ2-7, with TRBD2 matching 10 bases. Per the germline V gene, CDR1 is SNHLY and CDR2 is FYNNEI. V dropped 5 bases and J dropped 5; count of bases not matched to a gene: 9. CDR3 size: 15 residues. The part of the CDR3 DNA that was read is TGTGCCAGCAGTCGACTAGCGGGCACGATGAACGAG. Its protein is CASSRLAGTMNE. The full CDR3 protein is CASSRLAGTMNEQYF.

Concerning this clone: Sequencing ends 3 residues short of the CDR3 end; the germline J gene provides the rest. V is TRBV6-4 and J is TRBJ1-5; TRBD1 aligns across 8 bases. V lost 2 bases and J lost 2; bases outside the gene matches: 8. Per germline, CDR1 MRHNA and CDR2 SNTAGT. The CDR3 loop spans 17 amino acids. This CDR3 reads CASSDPHPGQGNQPQHF. Incomplete CDR3 DNA: TGTGCCAGCAGTGACCCCCATCCGGGACAGGGCAATCAGCCC.

In regard to this clone: The sequenced fragment ends 3 residues before the CDR3 boundary, so the rest is inferred from the germline J gene. The chain couples TRBV7-8 to TRBJ1-6, with D possibly TRBD1 on 5 matching bases. The CDR3 length is 18 residues. CDR1 SGHVS and CDR2 FQNEAQ come from the germline V gene. V was cut by 7 bases and J by 2 bases, with 21 bases left in between. The CDR3 loop reads CASTLAAVRAPYNSPLHF. CDR3 DNA (partial): TGTGCCAGCACCCTAGCGGCCGTCAGGGCACCCTATAATTCACCC.

Turning to this clone: The read is 3 residues too short to cover the CDR3 end, so that end is filled in from the germline J gene. This chain connects TRBV11-2 to TRBJ1-5; 8 nucleotides match TRBD1. Germline CDR1 is SGHAT and CDR2 is FQNNGV. Germline trimming cut 5 bases from V and 3 bases from J; bases unmatched to any gene: 6. The CDR3 is 15 residues long. The DNA read from the CDR3 is TGTGCCAGCAGCAGCCGACAGGGGCTCAATCAGCCC. Protein product: CASSSRQGLNQP. The whole CDR3 protein reads CASSSRQGLNQPQHF.

Concerning this clone: The sequenced fragment ends 3 residues before the CDR3 boundary, so the rest is inferred from the germline J gene. This sequence joins TRBV7-6 and TRBJ2-1; D remains unclear. This CDR3 is 16 amino acids long. Trimming took off 4 bases at V and 2 bases at J, with 15 bases between the two ends. Germline assignment: CDR1 SGHVS and CDR2 FNYEAQ. The CDR3 region is CASSSSVGAAYNEQFF. Incomplete CDR3 DNA: TGTGCCAGCAGCTCGTCTGTAGGTGCGGCCTACAATGAG. Variable domain in full (rest from reference TRBV7-6 and TRBJ2-1): GAGVSQSPRYKVTKRGQDVALRCDPISGHVSLYWYRQALGQGPEFLTYFNYEAQQDKSGLPNDRFSAERPEGSISTLTIQRTEQRDSAMYRCASSSSVGAAYNEQFFGPGTRLTVL.

A remark on this clone: The read ends 3 residues early relative to the CDR3; the germline J gene fills the gap. The chain joins TRBV5-1 to TRBJ1-1; D ambiguous. The CDR3 is 15 residues long. Trimming stripped 0 bases from V and 1 base from J, with 10 bases between. CDR1 SGHRS and CDR2 YFSETQ come from the germline V gene. Incomplete CDR3 DNA: TGCGCCAGCAGCTTGGGAAACAAAACGAACACTGAA. It translates to CASSLGNKTNTE. The CDR3 reads in full as CASSLGNKTNTEAFF.

As regards this clone: The read ends 3 residues early relative to the CDR3; the germline J gene fills the gap. The chain uses TRBV18 and TRBJ2-5, with a possible D match to TRBD1 (6 bases). Germline V gene lookup returns CDR1 KGHSH and CDR2 LQKENI. The CDR3 sequence is 14 residues long. Trimming took 0 bases from V and 5 from J, leaving 10 bases between them. CDR3 region: CASSPPTGWETQYF. CDR3 DNA (partial): TGTGCCAGCTCACCACCGACAGGATGGGAGACC.

According to its frequency, this clone is medium-sized. The CDR3 goes on 3 residues after the read ends, and that part is filled in from the germline J gene. The V call is TRBV6-1, the J call TRBJ1-6; 8 nucleotides line up with TRBD1. The V segment lost 3 bases and the J segment 5 bases; nucleotides outside the gene matches: 0. Germline V gives CDR1 MNHNS, CDR2 SASEGT. This CDR3 spans 14 amino acids. This chain's CDR3 is CASSETGDNSPLHF. CDR3 DNA, as far as it was read: TGTGCCAGCAGTGAGACAGGGGATAATTCACCC.

Notes on this clone: The CDR3 end falls 3 residues outside the read, so it is completed with the germline J gene. This rearrangement joins TRBV29-1 to TRBJ2-2; TRBD1 matches at 9 bases. J lost 5 bases, V lost 6 bases, and 4 bases had no gene match. This CDR3 spans 13 amino acids. The germline V gene encodes CDR1 SQVTM and CDR2 ANQGSEA. CDR3 DNA (partial): TGCAGCGTCGGGACAGGGCTAACCGGGGAG. Translated: CSVGTGLTGE. The CDR3 as a whole reads CSVGTGLTGELFF.